This is a list of T cell receptor beta chains from one sample in a study of cytomegalovirus exposure and HLA in healthy donors. TCRdb's table, derived via immunoSEQ multiplex PCR, lists solely in-frame clones and lacks some. This sample has over 200,000 clones, with 85% to 90% found just once. The source material was PBMCs. These TCRs come from a human donor in good health. Each CDR3 is given with its conserved first and last residue. D genes are given only for firm matches. Expanded clones get a size class; other rows say once, few or many, or leave the size out.

clone_size: .; d_call: .; v_call: TRBV5-8; j_call: TRBJ1-5; cdr3_aa: CASSSNSLSNQPQHF; cdr3_nt: TGTGCCAGCAGCTCGAACAGTCTTAGCAATCAGCCCCAGCATTTT
clone_size: once; d_call: TRBD1; v_call: TRBV13; j_call: TRBJ1-2; cdr3_aa: CASSWTGDGYTF; cdr3_nt: TGTGCCAGCAGCTGGACAGGGGATGGCTACACCTTC
clone_size: .; d_call: .; v_call: TRBV6-6; j_call: TRBJ2-5; cdr3_aa: CASRRPGALETQYF; cdr3_nt: TGTGCCAGCAGACGCCCAGGGGCCCTGGAGACCCAGTACTTC
clone_size: .; d_call: TRBD2; v_call: TRBV5-1; j_call: TRBJ2-3; cdr3_aa: CASSGTSVSTDTQYF; cdr3_nt: TGCGCCAGCAGCGGTACTAGCGTTAGCACAGATACGCAGTATTTT
clone_size: .; d_call: TRBD1; v_call: TRBV7-9; j_call: TRBJ1-2; cdr3_aa: CSSSILTGLPYGYTF; cdr3_nt: TGTTCCAGCAGCATACTGACAGGGCTGCCCTATGGCTACACCTTC
clone_size: .; d_call: TRBD2; v_call: TRBV5-1; j_call: TRBJ2-3; cdr3_aa: CASSLEPSGRADTQYF; cdr3_nt: TGCGCCAGCAGCTTGGAGCCTAGCGGGAGGGCAGATACGCAGTATTTT
clone_size: .; d_call: TRBD2; v_call: TRBV19; j_call: TRBJ2-1; cdr3_aa: CASGLADNEQFF; cdr3_nt: TGTGCCAGTGGACTAGCGGACAATGAGCAGTTCTTC
clone_size: once; d_call: .; v_call: TRBV18; j_call: TRBJ2-2; cdr3_aa: CASSPQRQGNTGELFF; cdr3_nt: TGTGCCAGCTCACCACAGAGGCAGGGAAACACCGGGGAGCTGTTTTTT
clone_size: .; d_call: TRBD1; v_call: TRBV7-9; j_call: TRBJ1-1; cdr3_aa: CSSSLLVAGGNAEAFF; cdr3_nt: TGTTCCAGCAGCTTATTGGTCGCAGGGGGTAACGCTGAAGCTTTCTTT
clone_size: .; d_call: .; v_call: TRBV7-2; j_call: TRBJ1-2; cdr3_aa: CASSLGTSKVGYTF; cdr3_nt: TGTGCCAGCAGCTTAGGGACATCTAAGGTTGGCTACACCTTC
clone_size: .; d_call: TRBD2; v_call: TRBV25-1; j_call: TRBJ2-3; cdr3_aa: CASRSTSGTSSTDTQYF; cdr3_nt: TGTGCCAGCAGGAGCACTAGCGGGACTTCTAGCACAGATACGCAGTATTTT
clone_size: .; d_call: TRBD2; v_call: TRBV19; j_call: TRBJ2-1; cdr3_aa: CASLAGGSYNEQFF; cdr3_nt: TGTGCCAGCCTAGCGGGAGGGTCCTACAATGAGCAGTTCTTC
clone_size: .; d_call: .; v_call: TRBV7-2; j_call: TRBJ2-6; cdr3_aa: CASSLASGSGANVLTF; cdr3_nt: TGTGCCAGCAGCTTAGCTTCCGGGTCTGGGGCCAACGTCCTGACTTTC
clone_size: .; d_call: .; v_call: TRBV6-5; j_call: TRBJ2-7; cdr3_aa: CASSSEAANSYEQYF; cdr3_nt: TGTGCCAGCAGTTCAGAAGCGGCCAACTCCTACGAGCAGTACTTC
clone_size: few; d_call: TRBD2; v_call: TRBV5-4; j_call: TRBJ2-5; cdr3_aa: CASRPREGETQYF; cdr3_nt: TGTGCCAGCAGGCCCCGGGAGGGAGAGACCCAGTACTTC
clone_size: .; d_call: .; v_call: TRBV5-1; j_call: TRBJ2-7; cdr3_aa: CASSRLDGYEQYF; cdr3_nt: TGCGCCAGCAGCCGACTCGATGGCTACGAGCAGTACTTC
clone_size: .; d_call: TRBD1; v_call: TRBV28; j_call: TRBJ2-7; cdr3_aa: CASSFPQGAIYEQYF; cdr3_nt: TGTGCCAGCAGTTTTCCCCAGGGGGCCATCTACGAGCAGTACTTC
clone_size: .; d_call: .; v_call: TRBV27; j_call: TRBJ2-7; cdr3_aa: CASSLSRGTNYEQYF; cdr3_nt: TGTGCCAGCAGTCTCTCTCGCGGGACCAACTACGAGCAGTACTTC
clone_size: .; d_call: .; v_call: TRBV29-1; j_call: TRBJ1-1; cdr3_aa: CSVDLLGNTEAFF; cdr3_nt: TGCAGCGTTGACCTCCTAGGGAACACTGAAGCTTTCTTT
clone_size: once; d_call: .; v_call: TRBV7-3; j_call: TRBJ2-1; cdr3_aa: CASSLIAGSSYNEQFF; cdr3_nt: TGTGCCAGCAGCTTAATTGCGGGGAGCTCCTACAATGAGCAGTTCTTC
clone_size: .; d_call: TRBD2; v_call: TRBV7-8; j_call: TRBJ2-1; cdr3_aa: CASSFTSGRYNEQFF; cdr3_nt: TGTGCCAGCAGCTTTACTAGCGGGAGGTACAATGAGCAGTTCTTC
clone_size: once; d_call: TRBD1; v_call: TRBV28; j_call: TRBJ2-7; cdr3_aa: CASSPDRASYEQYF; cdr3_nt: TGTGCCAGCAGCCCCGACAGGGCGAGCTACGAGCAGTACTTC
clone_size: once; d_call: TRBD2; v_call: TRBV29-1; j_call: TRBJ2-7; cdr3_aa: CSARLATYEQYF; cdr3_nt: TGCAGCGCCCGACTAGCAACCTACGAGCAGTACTTC
clone_size: .; d_call: TRBD1; v_call: TRBV7-8; j_call: TRBJ2-3; cdr3_aa: CASSLGQGADTQYF; cdr3_nt: TGTGCCAGCAGCTTAGGACAGGGGGCAGATACGCAGTATTTT
clone_size: .; d_call: .; v_call: TRBV2; j_call: TRBJ2-7; cdr3_aa: CASSGGSGVTYEQYF; cdr3_nt: TGTGCCAGCTCAGGGGGATCGGGGGTCACCTACGAGCAGTACTTC
clone_size: once; d_call: TRBD1; v_call: TRBV25-1; j_call: TRBJ1-2; cdr3_aa: CASSDPKAGGDGYTF; cdr3_nt: TGTGCCAGCAGTGACCCCAAGGCAGGGGGCGATGGCTACACCTTC
clone_size: .; d_call: TRBD1; v_call: TRBV2; j_call: TRBJ2-7; cdr3_aa: CASSDAGQASYEQYF; cdr3_nt: TGTGCCAGCAGTGATGCGGGACAGGCCTCCTACGAGCAGTACTTC
clone_size: .; d_call: .; v_call: TRBV9; j_call: TRBJ2-1; cdr3_aa: CASSRLETRLQFF; cdr3_nt: TGTGCCAGCAGTCGACTAGAAACGCGTTTGCAGTTCTTC
clone_size: .; d_call: TRBD1; v_call: TRBV5-8; j_call: TRBJ1-2; cdr3_aa: CASSAGQYYGYTF; cdr3_nt: TGTGCCAGCAGCGCGGGACAGTACTATGGCTACACCTTC